The entry that follows covers one TCR beta chain sequence. Antigen specificity is unknown. The data stem from a study of T-cell memory formation after mild COVID-19. Study information: The study found TCR clusters largely donor specific. General study results and limits: Day 15 to 85 contractors were CD4/CD8 balanced; later expanders leaned CD4+.

TCRdb recomputed calls from the 5' RACE reads with MiXCR, one row per CDR3 protein. The top ten hold 8.1% of the sample, which has about 560,000 distinct CDR3 sequences, approximately 15% seen once. The germline gives CDR1 ENHRY, CDR2 SYGVKD. The CDR3 length is 12 residues. V was clipped by 6 bases and J by 7 bases, with 10 bases between them. What was sequenced was PBMCs or a T cell subset sorted from them (not recorded which). The V call is TRBV10-3, the J call TRBJ2-4; D might be TRBD2 (6 bases). This clonotype was obtained from an adult woman who had mild COVID-19 (a few samples of this study predate the infection). Cell type and time point are not known. The CDR3 loop reads CAISRDLNIQYF. The CDR3 region has the DNA TGTGCCATCAGCAGGGACTTGAACATTCAGTACTTC.